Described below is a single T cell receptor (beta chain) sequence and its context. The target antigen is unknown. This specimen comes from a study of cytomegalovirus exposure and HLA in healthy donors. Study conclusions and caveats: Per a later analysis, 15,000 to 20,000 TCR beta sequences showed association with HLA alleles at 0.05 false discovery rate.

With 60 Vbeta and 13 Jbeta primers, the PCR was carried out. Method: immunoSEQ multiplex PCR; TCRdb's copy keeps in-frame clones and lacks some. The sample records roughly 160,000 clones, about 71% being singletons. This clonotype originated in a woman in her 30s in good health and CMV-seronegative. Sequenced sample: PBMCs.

CDR3 coding DNA: TGTGCCAGCAATATCGCTGGAAACACCATATATTTT. Protein: CASNIAGNTIYF. The chain combines TRBV6-1 with TRBJ1-3; D gene uncertain. The CDR3 totals 12 residues. V lost 7 bases and J lost 2, with 6 bases in between. Looked up from germline, CDR1 is MNHNS and CDR2 is SASEGT.